The 13 T cell receptor beta chains presented below share a single source sample, sequenced in a study of cytomegalovirus exposure and HLA in healthy donors. The PCR made use of 60 Vbeta and 13 Jbeta primers. Here immunoSEQ multiplex PCR was the method, and the copy in TCRdb shows in-frame clones only, minus some. This sample has about 180,000 clones; almost 80% occur once, and the top ten carry almost 6.5%. The specimen was PBMCs. The receptor set was obtained from a man aged 35 to 55 in good health and CMV-seropositive.

The genes are TRBV2 and TRBJ1-5; D gene unclear. The CDR3 consists of 15 residues. Germline assignment: CDR1 SNHLY and CDR2 FYNNEI. Trimming cost V 4 bases and J 4 bases, with 14 bases left between them. The CDR3 DNA follows: TGTGCCAGCAGTGCCGGGGAGGTGGGGAATCAGCCCCAGCATTTT. It specifies CASSAGEVGNQPQHF.

V and J are TRBV28 and TRBJ1-6; D unresolved. CDR3 length: 11 amino acids. V gave up 7 bases and J gave up 7 bases, with 5 bases separating them. CDR1 is MDHEN, CDR2 SYDVKM, per germline. The CDR3 spells CASTTNSPLHF. The CDR3 bases are TGTGCCAGCACTACGAATTCACCCCTCCACTTT.

J is TRBJ2-5 and V is TRBV7-9, with 7 bases matching TRBD1. The CDR3 runs to 14 residues. V was clipped by 5 bases and J by 4 bases; unmatched bases: 7. Germline V gene lookup returns CDR1 SEHNR and CDR2 FQNEAQ (reference sequence). CDR3: CASSPTGNTETQYF. Here the CDR3 DNA reads TGTGCCAGCAGCCCGACAGGGAACACAGAGACCCAGTACTTC.

V usage is TRBV6-5 and J usage is TRBJ1-1; D might be TRBD1 (5 bases). CDR1 is MNHEY and CDR2 is SVGAGI in the germline V gene. Trimming took 2 bases from V and 3 from J, leaving 13 bases between them. The CDR3 extends over 15 amino acids. In DNA form, the CDR3 reads TGTGCCAGCAGTTACCCACTAGGGGAGGACACTGAAGCTTTCTTT. This sequence encodes CASSYPLGEDTEAFF.

The chain joins TRBV11-3 to TRBJ2-2, with D perhaps TRBD1 (5 bases). The CDR3 is 13 amino acids. Germline CDR1 and CDR2: SGHNT and YENEEA. V was shortened by 5 bases and J by 6 bases, with 10 bases between the two germline ends. CDR3 sequence (DNA): TGTGCCAGCAGCCTCATGGGGCCCGGGGAGCTGTTTTTT. It is translated as CASSLMGPGELFF. The whole variable domain, remainder taken from reference TRBV11-3 and TRBJ2-2, is EAGVVQSPRYKIIEKKQPVAFWCNPISGHNTLYWYLQNLGQGPELLIRYENEEAVDDSQLPKDRFSAERLKGVDSTLKIQPAELGDSAVYLCASSLMGPGELFFGEGSRLTVL.

V and J are TRBV6-1 and TRBJ1-1; 8 bases align to TRBD1. V lost 5 bases, J lost 4 bases, and 9 bases stayed unmatched. Germline-derived CDR1 and CDR2 are MNHNS and SASEGT. The length of the CDR3 is 15 residues. CDR3 in DNA: TGTGCCAGCAGTAGGAGAGGACAGGGCTTCACTGAAGCTTTCTTT. This gives the protein CASSRRGQGFTEAFF.

A remark on this clone: Other DNA sequences in this sample translate to the same CDR3. V and J are TRBV4-1 and TRBJ2-5; TRBD2 matches 9 bases. This CDR3 is 17 amino acids long. CDR1 is MGHRA, CDR2 YSYEKL, per germline. J was trimmed by 8 bases and V by 0 bases; bases with no gene match: 13. CDR3 loop: CASSQDRGSGRLETQYF. CDR3 sequence (DNA): TGCGCCAGCAGCCAAGATCGAGGTAGCGGGAGACTGGAAACCCAGTACTTC.

The chain employs TRBV19 and TRBJ2-7, with a possible D match to TRBD1 (6 bases). The germline V gene encodes CDR1 LNHDA and CDR2 SQIVND (reference sequence). Trimming took off 6 bases at V and 2 bases at J, with 11 bases between the two ends. CDR3 length: 13 amino acids. The CDR3 sequence: CASSRDTPYEQYF. The DNA of the CDR3 is TGTGCCAGTAGCCGGGACACCCCCTACGAGCAGTACTTC.

The V call is TRBV11-3, the J call TRBJ2-5, with 8 bases aligning to TRBD1. Matching the DNA end better, TRBJ2-7 makes the J call doubtful. Germline assignment: CDR1 SGHNT and CDR2 YENEEA. The CDR3 totals 15 residues. The CDR3 protein is CASSRTDRVGHEQYF. CDR3 coding DNA: TGTGCCAGCAGCCGCACGGACAGGGTGGGCCACGAGCAGTACTTC.

This clone was seen only once. Sequence at one end of the junction differs from germline and may be a read error. CDR3 nucleotide sequence: TGTGCCAGCAGCCTGGGACTGACTAGCAATCAGCGCCAGCATTTT. It codes for CASSLGLTSNQRQHF. This chain links TRBV11-2 with TRBJ1-5; maybe TRBD1 (5 bases). Germline V CDR1 and CDR2: SGHAT, FQNNGV. This CDR3 is 15 amino acids long.

This clone came up once. The rearrangement links TRBV28 to TRBJ2-5; 9 bases line up with TRBD2. The CDR3 contains 15 residues. V gave up 5 bases and J gave up 6 bases; unmatched junction bases: 10. CDR1 is MDHEN and CDR2 is SYDVKM in the germline V gene. As DNA, the CDR3 is TGTGCCAGCAGTCCCGGTCTAGCGGGAAGACAGACCCAGTACTTC. Translated, it gives CASSPGLAGRQTQYF.

V is TRBV28 and J is TRBJ1-4; weak D call: TRBD1 (5 bases). Germline V lookup: CDR1 MDHEN, CDR2 SYDVKM. Trimming shortened V by 4 bases and J by 7 bases, and 16 bases separated the two germline ends. The CDR3 sequence is 15 residues long. The CDR3 loop is CASSSAQGRSEKLFF. In DNA form, the CDR3 reads TGTGCCAGCAGTTCAGCTCAGGGCCGAAGTGAAAAACTGTTTTTT.

The gene calls are TRBV5-1 and TRBJ2-2; no firm D call. The CDR3 runs to 13 residues. The ends were cut back, 0 bases at V and 3 bases at J, with 3 bases in the middle. Germline V gene data show CDR1 as SGHRS and CDR2 as YFSETQ. CDR3: CASSLADTGELFF. The DNA of the CDR3 is TGCGCCAGCAGCTTGGCCGACACCGGGGAGCTGTTTTTT.